The rows below give T cell receptor beta chains drawn from one sample of a study of PD-1 blockade in classical Hodgkin lymphoma. Measured with immunoSEQ multiplex PCR; TCRdb has only the in-frame clones, and not every one. This table has 20,000 or so clones, around four fifths appearing once. The source was CD4+ T cells from blood, collected before the fourth cycle of nivolumab. The receptors shown here come from a human donor with classical Hodgkin lymphoma. CDR3s include the opening cysteine and the closing phenylalanine or tryptophan. D genes are given only for firm matches. Some rows mark clone size as missing; the rest say once, few, many or name a class of expanded clone.

CDR3	DNA	D	V	J	size
CASSEIGYGFGNEQFF	TGTGCCAGCAGTGAAATTGGGTACGGGTTCGGGAATGAGCAGTTCTTC	NA	TRBV2	TRBJ2-1	NA
CASSEALGRETQYF	TGTGCCAGCAGTGAAGCGTTGGGACGAGAGACCCAGTACTTC	NA	TRBV2	TRBJ2-5	NA
CASSIASNTDTQYF	TGTGCCAGTAGTATAGCGAGCAACACAGATACGCAGTATTTT	NA	TRBV19	TRBJ2-3	NA
CASSIRLAVIYEQYF	TGTGCCAGTAGTATAAGGCTAGCGGTTATCTACGAGCAGTACTTC	TRBD2	TRBV19	TRBJ2-7	NA
CASSKDRGLIFSGANVLTF	TGTGCCAGCTCAAAGGACAGGGGGCTTATCTTCTCTGGGGCCAACGTCCTGACTTTC	TRBD1	TRBV18	TRBJ2-6	NA
CASSGRAIYEQYF	TGTGCCAGCAGTGGCAGGGCAATTTACGAGCAGTACTTC	NA	TRBV6-1	TRBJ2-7	NA
CASSGTISNQPQHF	TGTGCCAGCTCCGGGACAATCAGCAATCAGCCCCAGCATTTT	NA	TRBV6-1	TRBJ1-5	NA
CASSLVGGAGGGETQYF	TGTGCCAGCAGCTTAGTTGGAGGAGCGGGAGGAGGAGAGACCCAGTACTTC	TRBD2	TRBV11-1	TRBJ2-5	NA
CASSSNRDRRHYNEQFF	TGTGCCAGCAGTTCCAACCGGGACAGGAGACATTACAATGAGCAGTTCTTC	TRBD1	TRBV2	TRBJ2-1	NA
CASSFRGGTQYF	TGTGCCAGCAGTTTCCGAGGGGGGACCCAGTACTTC	NA	TRBV28	TRBJ2-5	NA
CASSYSSGYEQFF	TGTGCCAGCAGTTACTCGTCCGGGTATGAGCAGTTCTTC	NA	TRBV6-5	TRBJ2-1	once
CASSLGPPDRYKNTGELFF	TGCGCCAGCAGCTTGGGGCCCCCGGACCGATACAAGAACACCGGGGAGCTGTTTTTT	NA	TRBV5-1	TRBJ2-2	NA
CASSLIWQGGKAFF	TGTGCCAGCAGTTTAATTTGGCAGGGTGGTAAAGCTTTCTTT	NA	TRBV28	TRBJ1-1	NA
CASSPLAVQFF	TGTGCCAGCAGTCCTCTAGCAGTGCAGTTCTTC	NA	TRBV7-2	TRBJ2-1	NA
CASSFGGSDTQYF	TGCGCCAGCAGCTTCGGGGGTTCAGATACGCAGTATTTT	NA	TRBV5-1	TRBJ2-3	once
CASSILRGAGANVLTF	TGTGCCAGTAGTATCCTCCGTGGGGCTGGGGCCAACGTCCTGACTTTC	NA	TRBV19	TRBJ2-6	NA